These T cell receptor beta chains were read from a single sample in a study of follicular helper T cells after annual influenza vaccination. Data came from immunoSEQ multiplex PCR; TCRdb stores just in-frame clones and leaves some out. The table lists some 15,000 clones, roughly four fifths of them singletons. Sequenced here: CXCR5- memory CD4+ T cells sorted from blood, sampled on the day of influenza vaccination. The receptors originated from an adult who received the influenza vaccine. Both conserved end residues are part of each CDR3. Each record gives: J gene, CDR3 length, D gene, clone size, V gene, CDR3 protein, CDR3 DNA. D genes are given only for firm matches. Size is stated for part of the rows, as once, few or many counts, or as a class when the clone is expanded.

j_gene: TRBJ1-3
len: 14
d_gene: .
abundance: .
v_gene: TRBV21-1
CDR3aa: CADHLRGTGNTIYF
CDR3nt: TGTGCAGATCACCTTAGGGGAACTGGAAACACCATATATTTT

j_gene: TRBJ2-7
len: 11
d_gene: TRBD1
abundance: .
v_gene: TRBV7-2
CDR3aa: CASSQGDEQYF
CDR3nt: TGTGCCAGCAGCCAGGGGGATGAGCAGTACTTC

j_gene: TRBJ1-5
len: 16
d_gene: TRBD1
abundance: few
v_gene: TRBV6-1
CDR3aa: CASSGPDRGRFQPQHF
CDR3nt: TGTGCCAGCAGTGGACCGGACAGGGGGCGATTTCAGCCCCAGCATTTT

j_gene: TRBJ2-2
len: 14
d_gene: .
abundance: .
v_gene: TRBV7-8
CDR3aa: CASSPSRNTGELFF
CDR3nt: TGTGCCAGCAGCCCCTCCCGGAACACCGGGGAGCTGTTTTTT

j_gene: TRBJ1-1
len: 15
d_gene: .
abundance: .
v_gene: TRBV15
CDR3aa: CATSRDPTGNTEAFF
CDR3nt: TGTGCCACCAGCAGAGACCCAACAGGGAACACTGAAGCTTTCTTT

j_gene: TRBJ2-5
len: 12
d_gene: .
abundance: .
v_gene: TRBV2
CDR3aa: CATNRGGETQYF
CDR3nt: TGTGCCACGAACAGGGGAGGAGAGACCCAGTACTTC

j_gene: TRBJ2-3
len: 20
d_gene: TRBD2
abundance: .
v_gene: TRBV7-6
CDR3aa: CASSTWTSGGLSASTDTQYF
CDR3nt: TGTGCCAGCAGCACCTGGACTAGCGGGGGGTTATCTGCTAGCACAGATACGCAGTATTTT

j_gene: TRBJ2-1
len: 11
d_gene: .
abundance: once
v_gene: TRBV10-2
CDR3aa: CASREYNEQFF
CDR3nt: TGCGCCAGCAGAGAATACAATGAGCAGTTCTTC

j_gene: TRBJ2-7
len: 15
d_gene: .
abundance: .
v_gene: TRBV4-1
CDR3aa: CASSKKGGLEGEQYF
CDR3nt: TGCGCCAGCAGCAAAAAGGGCGGTCTAGAGGGCGAGCAGTACTTC

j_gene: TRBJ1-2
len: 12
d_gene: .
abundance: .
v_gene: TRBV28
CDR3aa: CASTPSNYGYTF
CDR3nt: TGTGCCAGCACTCCATCTAACTATGGCTACACCTTC

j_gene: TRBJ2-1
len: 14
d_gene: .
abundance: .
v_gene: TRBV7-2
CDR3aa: CASSPGTPYNEQFF
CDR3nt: TGTGCCAGCAGCCCCGGGACACCCTACAATGAGCAGTTCTTC

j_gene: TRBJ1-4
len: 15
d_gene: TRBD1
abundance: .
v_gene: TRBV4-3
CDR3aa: CASSQGDRVGEKLFF
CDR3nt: TGCGCCAGCAGCCAAGGGGACAGGGTGGGTGAAAAACTGTTTTTT

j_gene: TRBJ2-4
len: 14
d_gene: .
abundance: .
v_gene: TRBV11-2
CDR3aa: CASREGGSKNIQYF
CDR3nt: TGTGCCAGCAGAGAGGGGGGGTCCAAAAACATTCAGTACTTC

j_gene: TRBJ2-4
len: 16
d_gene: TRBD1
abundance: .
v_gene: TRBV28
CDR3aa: CASSFRGGRAKNIQYF
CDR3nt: TGTGCCAGCAGTTTCAGAGGGGGCAGGGCCAAAAACATTCAGTACTTC

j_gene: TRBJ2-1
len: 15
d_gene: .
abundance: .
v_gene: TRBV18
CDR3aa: CASSPSRGLRNEQFF
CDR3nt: TGTGCCAGCTCACCATCCCGGGGGTTACGGAATGAGCAGTTCTTC

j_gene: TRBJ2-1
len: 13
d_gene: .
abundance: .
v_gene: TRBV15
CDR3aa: CATSTTLVHEQFF
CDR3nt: TGTGCCACCAGCACGACATTGGTTCATGAGCAGTTCTTC

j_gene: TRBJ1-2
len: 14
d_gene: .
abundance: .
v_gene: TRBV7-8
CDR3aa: CASKYTVGGDGYTF
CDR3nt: TGTGCCAGCAAATATACGGTGGGGGGCGATGGCTACACCTTC

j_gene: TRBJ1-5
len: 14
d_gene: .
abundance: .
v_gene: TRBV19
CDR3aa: CAGGRGLNNQPQHF
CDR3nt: TGTGCCGGGGGAAGGGGGTTAAACAATCAGCCCCAGCATTTT

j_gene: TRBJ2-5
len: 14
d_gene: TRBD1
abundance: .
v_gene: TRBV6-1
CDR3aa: CASSASTGTETQYF
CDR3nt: TGTGCCAGCAGTGCATCGACAGGGACAGAGACCCAGTACTTC

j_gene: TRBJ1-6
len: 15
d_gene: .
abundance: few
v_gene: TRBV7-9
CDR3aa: CASSLQGRGYSPLHF
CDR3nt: TGTGCCAGCAGCTTACAGGGACGGGGATATTCACCCCTCCACTTT

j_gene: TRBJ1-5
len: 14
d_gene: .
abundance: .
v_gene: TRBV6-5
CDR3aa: CASSRQSSNQPQHF
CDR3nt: TGTGCCAGCAGCCGACAGTCAAGCAATCAGCCCCAGCATTTT

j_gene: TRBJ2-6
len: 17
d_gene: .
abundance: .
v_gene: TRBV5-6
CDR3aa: CASSPGKVFSGANVLTF
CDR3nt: TGTGCCAGCAGTCCCGGGAAGGTCTTTAGTGGGGCCAACGTCCTGACTTTC

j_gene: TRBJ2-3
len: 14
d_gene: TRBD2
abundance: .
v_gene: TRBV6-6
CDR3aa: CASSAGGATDTQYF
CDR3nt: TGTGCCAGCAGTGCCGGGGGGGCCACAGATACGCAGTATTTT

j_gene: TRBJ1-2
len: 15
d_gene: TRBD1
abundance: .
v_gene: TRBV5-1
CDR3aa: CASSPSGQIYYGYTF
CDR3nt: TGCGCCAGCAGCCCTTCGGGACAGATTTACTATGGCTACACCTTC

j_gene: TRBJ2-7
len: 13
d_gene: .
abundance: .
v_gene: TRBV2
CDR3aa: CASRLPVAYEQYF
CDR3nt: TGTGCCAGCAGGTTGCCGGTTGCCTACGAGCAGTACTTC

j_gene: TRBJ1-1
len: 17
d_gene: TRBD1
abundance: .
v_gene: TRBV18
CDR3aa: CASSPLGQGAGNTEAFF
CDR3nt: TGTGCCAGCTCACCACTTGGACAGGGGGCAGGGAACACTGAAGCTTTCTTT

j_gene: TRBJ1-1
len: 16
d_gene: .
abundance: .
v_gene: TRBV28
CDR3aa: CASSLLRGALNTEAFF
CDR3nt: TGTGCCAGCAGTTTATTGAGGGGAGCTTTGAACACTGAAGCTTTCTTT

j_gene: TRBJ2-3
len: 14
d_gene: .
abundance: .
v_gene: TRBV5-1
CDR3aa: CASSLVLGTDTQYF
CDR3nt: TGCGCCAGCAGCTTGGTTCTAGGGACAGATACGCAGTATTTT

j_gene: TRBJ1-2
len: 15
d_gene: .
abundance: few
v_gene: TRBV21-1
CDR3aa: CASSKSQGEILGYTF
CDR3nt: TGTGCCAGCAGCAAGAGTCAGGGAGAGATTCTTGGCTACACCTTC

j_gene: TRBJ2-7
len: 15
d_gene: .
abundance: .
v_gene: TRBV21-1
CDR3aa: CASKYGPRTSHEQYF
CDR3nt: TGTGCCAGCAAATACGGCCCTAGGACTTCCCACGAGCAGTACTTC

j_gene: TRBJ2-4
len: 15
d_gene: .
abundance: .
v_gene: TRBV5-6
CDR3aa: CASSPQGNAKNIQYF
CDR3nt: TGTGCCAGCAGCCCGCAGGGGAATGCCAAAAACATTCAGTACTTC

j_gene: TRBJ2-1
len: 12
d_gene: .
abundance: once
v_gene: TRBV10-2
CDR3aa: CASSELRGEQFF
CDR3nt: TGCGCCAGCAGTGAGTTAAGAGGTGAGCAGTTCTTC

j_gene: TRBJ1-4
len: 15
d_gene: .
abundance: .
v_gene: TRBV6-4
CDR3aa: CASSKEAAGNEKLFF
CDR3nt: TGTGCCAGCAGCAAGGAAGCAGCCGGGAATGAAAAACTGTTTTTT

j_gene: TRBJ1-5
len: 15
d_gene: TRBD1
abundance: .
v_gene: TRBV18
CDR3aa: CASSQQGYSNQPQHF
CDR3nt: TGTGCCAGCTCACAACAGGGGTATAGCAATCAGCCCCAGCATTTT

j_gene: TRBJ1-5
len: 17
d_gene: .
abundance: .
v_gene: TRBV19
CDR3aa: CASSIKTRGYSNQPQHF
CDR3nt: TGTGCCAGTAGTATTAAGACTAGGGGGTATAGCAATCAGCCCCAGCATTTT

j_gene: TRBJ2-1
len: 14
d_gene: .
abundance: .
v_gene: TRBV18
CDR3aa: CASSPQNRDNEQFF
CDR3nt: TGTGCCAGCTCACCACAGAACCGAGACAATGAGCAGTTCTTC

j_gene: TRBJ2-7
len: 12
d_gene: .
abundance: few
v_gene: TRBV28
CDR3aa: CASSLGGHEQYF
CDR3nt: TGTGCCAGCAGTTTAGGCGGGCACGAGCAGTACTTC

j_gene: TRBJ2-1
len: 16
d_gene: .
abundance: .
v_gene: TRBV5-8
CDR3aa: CASSFDRLSSYNEQFF
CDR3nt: TGTGCCAGCAGTTTTGACAGACTTAGCTCCTACAATGAGCAGTTCTTC

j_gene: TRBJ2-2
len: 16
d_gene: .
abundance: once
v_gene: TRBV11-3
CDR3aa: CASSLEGGANTGELFF
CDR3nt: TGTGCCAGCAGCTTAGAGGGGGGCGCGAACACCGGGGAGCTGTTTTTT

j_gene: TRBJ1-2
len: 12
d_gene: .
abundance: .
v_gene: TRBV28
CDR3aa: CASSTLHYGYTF
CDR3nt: TGTGCCAGCAGTACCCTCCATTATGGCTACACCTTC

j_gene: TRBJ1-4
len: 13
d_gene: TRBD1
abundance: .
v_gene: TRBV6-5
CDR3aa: CAAGDRGFEKLFF
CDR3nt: TGTGCCGCAGGGGACAGGGGATTTGAAAAACTGTTTTTT

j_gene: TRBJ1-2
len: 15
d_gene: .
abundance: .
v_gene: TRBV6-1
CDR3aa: CASSEIDRNYYGYTF
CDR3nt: TGTGCCAGCAGTGAAATCGACAGGAATTACTATGGCTACACCTTC